What follows are 3 T cell receptor beta chains derived from one specimen sequenced in a study of blood T cell repertoires in COVID-19. Assay used: immunoSEQ multiplex PCR; TCRdb lists only in-frame clones, some missing. The repertoire holds over 200,000 clones, with 80% to 85% as singletons. The sample was peripheral blood. Every receptor here comes from a human donor in a cohort sampled during active COVID-19.

The chain recombines TRBV5-1 with TRBJ2-5, with a possible D match to TRBD1 (6 bases). CDR1 is SGHRS, CDR2 YFSETQ, per germline. The CDR3 is 15 amino acids. V was clipped by 4 bases and J by 3 bases, with 16 bases between them. The CDR3: CASSPGGGHKETQYF. The CDR3 DNA reads TGCGCCAGCAGCCCCGGTGGGGGACACAAAGAGACCCAGTACTTC.

The chain has TRBV28 and TRBJ2-1, with 9 nucleotides matching TRBD2. V lost 7 bases and J lost 1; bases outside the gene matches: 8. This CDR3 comprises 16 residues. Germline V gene lookup returns CDR1 MDHEN and CDR2 SYDVKM. The CDR3 DNA reads TGTGCCAGCACATCATATAGCGGGGGTTCCTACAATGAGCAGTTCTTC. Protein product: CASTSYSGGSYNEQFF.

The chain joins TRBV4-3 to TRBJ2-1; D possibly corresponds to TRBD2 (5 bases). Germline V gene data show CDR1 as LGHNA and CDR2 as YSLEER. Trimming left V 0 bases short and J 8 bases short, with 8 bases between. CDR3 length: 13 amino acids. CDR3 protein: CASSQDSEDEQFF. The CDR3 DNA is TGCGCCAGCAGCCAAGATTCGGAGGATGAGCAGTTCTTC.